This T cell receptor beta chain stems from a study of cytomegalovirus exposure and HLA in healthy donors. Study-level points and caveats: Later work showed greater clonal expansion in HLA-associated TCR beta chains than in equally common others. Accurate prediction of HLA-A and HLA-B alleles (for most subjects) was reportedly achieved from TCR beta sequences. Previously analyzed data showed that most TCR beta V segments were productive at a frequency of about 87% or about 30%.

PCR involved 60 Vbeta and 13 Jbeta primers. The table came from immunoSEQ multiplex PCR; TCRdb's copy has only in-frame clones and leaves some out. The sample comprises under 120,000 clones, around three quarters of which are singletons, and about 3% rests with the top ten. The junction had 6 bases not matched to a gene; V was cut back by 0 bases and J by 1 base. The CDR3 is made up of 16 amino acids. Germline CDR1 is GTSNPN and CDR2 is SVGIG (reference sequence). This clone was found a few times. Its cognate antigen is unknown. The chain uses TRBV30 and TRBJ1-1, with 9 bases that match TRBD1. This sequence was found in a woman in her 40s in good health and CMV-seronegative. Sequencing was done on a sample of PBMCs. The CDR3 DNA is TGTGCCTGGAGTGTAGGGGACAGGGCGGGGAACACTGAAGCTTTCTTT. This encodes CAWSVGDRAGNTEAFF.